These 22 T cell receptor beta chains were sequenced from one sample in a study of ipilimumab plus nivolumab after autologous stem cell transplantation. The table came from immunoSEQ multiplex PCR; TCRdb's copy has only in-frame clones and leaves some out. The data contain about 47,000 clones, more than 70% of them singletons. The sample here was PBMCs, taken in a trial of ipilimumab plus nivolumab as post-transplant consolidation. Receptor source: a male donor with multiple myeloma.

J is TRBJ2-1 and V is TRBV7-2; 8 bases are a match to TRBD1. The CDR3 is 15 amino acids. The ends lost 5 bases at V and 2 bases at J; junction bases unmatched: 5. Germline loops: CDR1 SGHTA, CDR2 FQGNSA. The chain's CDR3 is CASSRGQAPYNEQFF. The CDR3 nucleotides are TGTGCCAGCAGCCGGGGACAGGCCCCCTACAATGAGCAGTTCTTC.

The CDR3, as DNA: TGTGCCAGCAGCGCCGCGGGACAGGGCTTCGAGCAGTACTTC. Amino acid sequence: CASSAAGQGFEQYF. The chain couples TRBV9 to TRBJ2-7, with TRBD1 matching 9 bases. From germline, CDR1 is SGDLS and CDR2 YYNGEE. This CDR3 comprises 14 residues. V lost 3 bases and J lost 6; bases outside the gene matches: 7.

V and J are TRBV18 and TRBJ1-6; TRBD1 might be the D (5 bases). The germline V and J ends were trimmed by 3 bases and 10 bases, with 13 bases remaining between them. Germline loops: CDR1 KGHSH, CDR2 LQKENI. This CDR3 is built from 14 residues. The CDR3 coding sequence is TGTGCCAGCTCACCGGACGGGGGAGACTCACCCCTCCACTTT. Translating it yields CASSPDGGDSPLHF. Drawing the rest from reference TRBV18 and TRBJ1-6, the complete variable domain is NAGVMQNPRHLVRRRGQEARLRCSPMKGHSHVYWYRQLPEEGLKFMVYLQKENIIDESGMPKERFSAEFPKEGPSILRIQQVVRGDSAAYFCASSPDGGDSPLHFGNGTRLTVT.

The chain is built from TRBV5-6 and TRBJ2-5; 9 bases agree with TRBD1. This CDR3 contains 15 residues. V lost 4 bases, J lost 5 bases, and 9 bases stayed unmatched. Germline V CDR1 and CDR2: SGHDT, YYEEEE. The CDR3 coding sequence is TGTGCCAGCAGCACTCAACAGGGGGCCGGGGAGACCCAGTACTTC. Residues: CASSTQQGAGETQYF.

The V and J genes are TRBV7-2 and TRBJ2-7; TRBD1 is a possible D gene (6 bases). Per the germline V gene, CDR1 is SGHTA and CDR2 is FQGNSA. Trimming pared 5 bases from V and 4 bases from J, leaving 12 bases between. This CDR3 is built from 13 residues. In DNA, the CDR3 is TGTGCCAGCAGCAAACCAGGGGTGTACGAGCAGTACTTC. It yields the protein CASSKPGVYEQYF.

This CDR3 is CASSPSAPSGNQPQHF. Written as DNA, the CDR3 is TGTGCCAGCAGCCCATCGGCCCCGAGCGGCAATCAGCCCCAGCATTTT. This chain joins TRBV13 and TRBJ1-5; D remains unclear. Germline V gene data show CDR1 as PRHDT and CDR2 as FYEKMQ (reference sequence). The germline V and J ends were trimmed by 5 bases and 2 bases, with 16 bases remaining between them. The CDR3 is 16 residues long.

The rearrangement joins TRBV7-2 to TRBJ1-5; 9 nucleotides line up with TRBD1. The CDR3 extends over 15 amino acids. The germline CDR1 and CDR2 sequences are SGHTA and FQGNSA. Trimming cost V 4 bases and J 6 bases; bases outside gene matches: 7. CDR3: CASSSWTGDSQPQHF. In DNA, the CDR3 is TGTGCCAGCAGCTCGTGGACAGGGGATAGTCAGCCCCAGCATTTT.

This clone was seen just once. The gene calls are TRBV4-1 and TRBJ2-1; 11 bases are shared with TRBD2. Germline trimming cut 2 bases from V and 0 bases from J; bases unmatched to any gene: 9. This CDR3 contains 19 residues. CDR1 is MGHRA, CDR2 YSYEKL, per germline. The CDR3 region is CASSQLDMGLAASYNEQFF. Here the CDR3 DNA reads TGCGCCAGCAGCCAACTAGATATGGGACTAGCGGCCTCCTACAATGAGCAGTTCTTC.

Here the CDR3 reads CASRRGGTEAFF. DNA of the CDR3: TGTGCCAGCAGAAGAGGGGGGACTGAAGCTTTCTTT. This chain uses TRBV2 with TRBJ1-1; D is possibly TRBD1 (6 bases). This CDR3 contains 12 residues. Germline V gene sequence: CDR1 SNHLY, CDR2 FYNNEI. V lost 6 bases, J lost 5 bases, and 10 bases lay in between.

CDR3 residues: CASSLVARLGELFF. Here the CDR3 DNA reads TGTGCCAGCAGCTTAGTGGCGCGGCTCGGGGAGCTGTTTTTT. This sequence joins TRBV7-2 and TRBJ2-2, with no clear D. Trimming stripped 1 base from V and 7 bases from J, with 10 bases between. CDR3 size: 14 residues. From germline, CDR1 is SGHTA and CDR2 FQGNSA.

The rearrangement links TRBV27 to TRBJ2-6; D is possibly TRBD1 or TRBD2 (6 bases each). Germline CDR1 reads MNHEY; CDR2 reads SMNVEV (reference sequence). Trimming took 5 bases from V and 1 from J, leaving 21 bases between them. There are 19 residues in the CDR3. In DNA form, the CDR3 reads TGTGCCAGCAGTGACCATCCGAACAGGGAGGATTCTGGGGCCAACGTCCTGACTTTC. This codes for CASSDHPNREDSGANVLTF.

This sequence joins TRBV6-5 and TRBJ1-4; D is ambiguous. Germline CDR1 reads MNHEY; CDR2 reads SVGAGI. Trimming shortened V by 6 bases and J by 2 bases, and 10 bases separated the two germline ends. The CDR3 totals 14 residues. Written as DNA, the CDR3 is TGTGCCAGCAGAACTGACCCTACTAATGAAAAACTGTTTTTT. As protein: CASRTDPTNEKLFF.

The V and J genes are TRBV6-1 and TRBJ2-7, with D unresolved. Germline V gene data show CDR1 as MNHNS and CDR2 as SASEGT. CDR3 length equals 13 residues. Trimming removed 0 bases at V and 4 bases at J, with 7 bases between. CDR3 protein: CASSEADGYEQYF. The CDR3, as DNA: TGTGCCAGCAGTGAAGCTGACGGGTACGAGCAGTACTTC.

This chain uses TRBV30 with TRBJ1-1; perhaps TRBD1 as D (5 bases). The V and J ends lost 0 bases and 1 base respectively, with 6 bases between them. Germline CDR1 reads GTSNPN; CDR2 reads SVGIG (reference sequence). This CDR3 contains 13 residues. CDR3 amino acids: CAWSVQGNTEAFF. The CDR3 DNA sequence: TGTGCCTGGAGTGTTCAGGGGAACACTGAAGCTTTCTTT.

CDR3 bases: TGTGCCAGCAGCTTCATCCAGGGTGGCGAGCAGTACTTC. Amino acids: CASSFIQGGEQYF. V usage is TRBV7-8 and J usage is TRBJ2-7; weak D call: TRBD1 (5 bases). This CDR3 contains 13 residues. The germline V gene encodes CDR1 SGHVS and CDR2 FQNEAQ. Trimming took off 3 bases at V and 6 bases at J, with 12 bases between the two ends.

The CDR3 sequence is CASSQDFRDRDPRTQYF. CDR3 nucleotides: TGCGCCAGCAGCCAAGATTTCCGGGACAGGGACCCCCGCACGCAGTATTTT. This chain connects TRBV4-1 to TRBJ2-3; 9 bases line up with TRBD1. Trimming at V came to 0 bases and at J to 9 bases, leaving 13 bases not matched to a gene. CDR1 is MGHRA, CDR2 YSYEKL, per germline. This CDR3 comprises 17 residues.

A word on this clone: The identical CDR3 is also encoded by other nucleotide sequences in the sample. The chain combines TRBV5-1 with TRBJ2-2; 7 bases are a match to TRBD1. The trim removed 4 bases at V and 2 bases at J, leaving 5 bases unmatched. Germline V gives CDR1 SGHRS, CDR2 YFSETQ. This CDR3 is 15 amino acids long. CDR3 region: CASSLTGTNTGELFF. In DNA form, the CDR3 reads TGCGCCAGCAGCCTGACAGGGACAAACACCGGGGAGCTGTTTTTT.

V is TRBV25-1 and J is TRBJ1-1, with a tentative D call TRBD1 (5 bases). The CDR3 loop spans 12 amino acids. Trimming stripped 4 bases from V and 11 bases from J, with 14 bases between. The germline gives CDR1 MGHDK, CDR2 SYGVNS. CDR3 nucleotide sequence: TGTGCCAGCAGTGGAGAGGCCAGGGCCGCTTTCTTT. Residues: CASSGEARAAFF.

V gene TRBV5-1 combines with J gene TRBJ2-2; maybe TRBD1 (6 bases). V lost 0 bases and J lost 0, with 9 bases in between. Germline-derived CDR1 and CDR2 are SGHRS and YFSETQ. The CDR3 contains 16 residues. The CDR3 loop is CASSLVGGSNTGELFF. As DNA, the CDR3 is TGCGCCAGCAGCTTGGTAGGGGGTTCGAACACCGGGGAGCTGTTTTTT.

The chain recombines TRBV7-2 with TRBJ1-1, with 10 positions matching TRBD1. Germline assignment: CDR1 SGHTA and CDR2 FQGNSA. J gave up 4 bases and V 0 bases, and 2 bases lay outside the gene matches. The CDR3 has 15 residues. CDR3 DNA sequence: TGTGCCAGCAGCTTAGCGCGGACAGGGGGCACTGAAGCTTTCTTT. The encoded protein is CASSLARTGGTEAFF.

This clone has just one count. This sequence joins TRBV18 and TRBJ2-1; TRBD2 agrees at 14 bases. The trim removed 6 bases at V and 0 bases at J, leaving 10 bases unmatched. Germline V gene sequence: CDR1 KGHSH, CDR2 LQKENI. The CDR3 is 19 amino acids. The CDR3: CASSPGLAGGPSSYNEQFF. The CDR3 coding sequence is TGTGCCAGCTCTCCCGGACTAGCGGGAGGTCCCAGCTCCTACAATGAGCAGTTCTTC.

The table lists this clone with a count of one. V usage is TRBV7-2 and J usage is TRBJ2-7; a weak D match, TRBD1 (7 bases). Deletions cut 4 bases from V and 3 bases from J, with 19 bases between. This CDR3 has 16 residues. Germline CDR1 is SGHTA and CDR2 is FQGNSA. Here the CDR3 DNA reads TGTGCCAGCAGCTCCCCGGACAGGCCGGGGGACTACGAGCAGTACTTC. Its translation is CASSSPDRPGDYEQYF.